Shown below are 21 T cell receptor beta chains from a single sample sequenced in a study of blood T cells in healthy people across ages. Through a sample-barcoded 5' primer and a J-beta primer mix, a second PCR was run for roughly 7 to 11 cycles. TCRdb used MiXCR to reprocess the 5' RACE reads, holding one entry per CDR3 protein. The data hold about 800,000 distinct CDR3 sequences, with 58% observed a single time. What was sequenced was blood. The receptors come from a man aged 25-40 years in good health.

This clonotype was detected only a few times. V gene TRBV11-2 combines with J gene TRBJ2-5; D remains unclear. The CDR3 length is 11 residues. From germline, CDR1 is SGHAT and CDR2 FQNNGV. Trimming took off 6 bases at V and 4 bases at J, with 6 bases between the two ends. Here the CDR3 DNA reads TGTGCCAGCAGATGGGGAGAGACCCAGTACTTC. This gives the protein CASRWGETQYF. Filled out from reference TRBV11-2 and TRBJ2-5, the complete variable domain reads EAGVAQSPRYKIIEKRQSVAFWCNPISGHATLYWYQQILGQGPKLLIQFQNNGVVDDSQLPKDRFSAERLKGVDSTLKIQPAKLEDSAVYLCASRWGETQYFGPGTRLLVL.

J is TRBJ2-4 and V is TRBV4-1, with 7 bases aligning to TRBD1. The J call could be wrong; TRBJ2-7 is a better fit for the DNA end. This CDR3 spans 15 amino acids. From germline, CDR1 is MGHRA and CDR2 YSYEKL. The CDR3 here is CASSQKWTGVYEQYF. In DNA, the CDR3 is TGCGCCAGCAGCCAAAAATGGACAGGCGTTTACGAGCAGTACTTC.

This chain's CDR3 is CASSQEGTRAGYTF. CDR3 DNA: TGCGCCAGCAGCCAAGAAGGGACTAGGGCTGGCTACACCTTC. The genes are TRBV4-3 and TRBJ1-2; TRBD1 might be the D (5 bases). V was clipped by 0 bases and J by 7 bases, with 12 bases between them. The CDR3 is 14 amino acids. Germline V gene sequence: CDR1 LGHNA, CDR2 YSLEER.

The chain combines TRBV10-3 with TRBJ1-2, with D unclear. Germline V CDR1 and CDR2: ENHRY, SYGVKD. V was clipped by 9 bases and J by 2 bases, with 16 bases between them. CDR3 length equals 14 residues. The CDR3 nucleotides read TGTGCCATTTCAACCGAGGACGGGAACTATGGCTACACCTTC. Translated: CAISTEDGNYGYTF.

This clonotype was seen only a few times. The chain employs TRBV5-1 and TRBJ1-1, with D hard to call. V was shortened by 7 bases and J by 1 base, with 11 bases between the two germline ends. Germline assignment: CDR1 SGHRS and CDR2 YFSETQ. The CDR3 is 13 residues long. CDR3 loop: CASGTGSNTEAFF. The DNA for the CDR3 is TGCGCCAGCGGAACCGGCTCGAACACTGAAGCTTTCTTT.

The chain is built from TRBV6-1 and TRBJ1-6, with unresolved D. V was cut by 0 bases and J by 7 bases, with 4 bases left in between. The germline V gene has CDR1 MNHNS and CDR2 SASEGT. The CDR3 runs 13 residues. DNA for the CDR3: TGTGCCAGCAGTGAAGCTGGGAATTCACCCCTCCACTTT. Amino acids: CASSEAGNSPLHF.

The chain employs TRBV7-2 and TRBJ2-5; the match to TRBD2 covers 7 bases. The CDR3 has 14 residues. Germline CDR1 and CDR2: SGHTA and FQGNSA. The ends lost 5 bases at V and 2 bases at J; junction bases unmatched: 5. CDR3 nucleotide sequence: TGTGCCAGCAGCCAGCTAGCGGTACAAGAGACCCAGTACTTC. Amino acid sequence: CASSQLAVQETQYF.

This clonotype was recorded a few times. The gene calls are TRBV25-1 and TRBJ2-1; possibly TRBD1 or TRBD2 for D (7 bases each). The germline gives CDR1 MGHDK, CDR2 SYGVNS. V was pared by 8 bases and J by 4 bases, with 15 bases between. CDR3 size: 14 residues. The CDR3 region has the DNA TGTGCCAGCGACCCAGGGGGGGTTTACAATGAGCAGTTCTTC. This sequence encodes CASDPGGVYNEQFF.

The V and J genes are TRBV4-3 and TRBJ2-4; 8 bases are a match to TRBD1. The J call may not be correct, given that the DNA end is closer to TRBJ2-7. The CDR3 length is 15 residues. CDR1 and CDR2 from the germline V gene are LGHNA and YSLEER. The CDR3 DNA reads as TGCGCCAGCAGCCAAGAACAGGACAGGGTCTACGAGCAGTACTTC. It codes for CASSQEQDRVYEQYF.

The V and J genes are TRBV7-3 and TRBJ1-1, with D possibly matching TRBD1 (5 bases). Germline values: CDR1 SGHTA, CDR2 FQGTGA. The CDR3 contains 13 residues. Trimming took 3 bases from V and 4 from J, leaving 9 bases between them. Here the CDR3 DNA reads TGTGCCAGCAGCTTTGCGGGGGGCACTGAAGCTTTCTTT. Protein sequence: CASSFAGGTEAFF.

This clonotype was seen a single time. The chain recombines TRBV5-8 with TRBJ2-5, with D uncertain. The CDR3 is made up of 13 amino acids. From germline, CDR1 is SGHTS and CDR2 YDEGEE. The V end lost 4 bases, the J end lost 5 bases, and 12 bases lay between the germline ends. The CDR3 loop is CASSLYSVETQYF. The CDR3, as DNA: TGTGCCAGCAGCCTCTACTCCGTGGAGACCCAGTACTTC.

The sample holds a few counts of this clonotype. This chain joins TRBV21-1 and TRBJ1-6; the D call in the table, TRBD1, was not verified against the DNA. TRBV21-1 is a recognized pseudogene. The CDR3 has 15 amino acids. CDR3 bases: TGTGCCAGCGGGCAACCGGGACATTCATATTCACCCCTCCACTTT. Translated: CASGQPGHSYSPLHF.

This chain links TRBV7-9 with TRBJ2-2; D not resolved. The V gene's germline CDR1 is SEHNR and CDR2 FQNEAQ (reference sequence). Trimming shortened V by 1 base and J by 3 bases, and 6 bases separated the two germline ends. CDR3 size: 14 residues. This CDR3 reads CASSLGPDTGELFF. Written as DNA, the CDR3 is TGTGCCAGCAGCTTAGGCCCAGACACCGGGGAGCTGTTTTTT.

This clonotype was seen only a few times. The chain recombines TRBV29-1 with TRBJ1-4, with 9 bases that match TRBD1. There are 13 residues in the CDR3. The V segment lost 4 bases and the J segment 7 bases; nucleotides outside the gene matches: 4. In germline, CDR1 is SQVTM, CDR2 ANQGSEA. Here the CDR3 reads CSVAQTGGEKLFF. CDR3 nucleotides: TGCAGCGTTGCCCAGACAGGGGGTGAAAAACTGTTTTTT.

This clonotype appeared a single time. V and J are TRBV7-6 and TRBJ2-3; the D gene could be TRBD1 or TRBD2 (6 bases each). V was trimmed by 8 bases and J by 0 bases, leaving 12 bases between them. Germline loops: CDR1 SGHVS, CDR2 FNYEAQ. The CDR3 spans 14 residues. The CDR3 region is CASCPGASTDTQYF. The CDR3 DNA follows: TGTGCCAGCTGCCCGGGGGCTAGCACAGATACGCAGTATTTT.

The CDR3 loop reads CSARDDRTHQPQHF. The CDR3 DNA follows: TGCAGTGCTAGAGACGATAGGACTCATCAGCCCCAGCATTTT. The rearrangement uses TRBV20-1 and TRBJ1-5; D remains ambiguous. Trimming took 0 bases from V and 5 from J, leaving 11 bases between them. Germline CDR1 DFQATT, CDR2 SNEGSKA (reference sequence). This CDR3 is built from 14 residues.

This clonotype was counted a few times. The rearrangement joins TRBV29-1 to TRBJ2-7; 7 positions match TRBD1. Germline V lookup: CDR1 SQVTM, CDR2 ANQGSEA. The length of the CDR3 is 15 residues. V shed 5 bases and J 4 bases; nucleotides not matched to a gene: 14. The CDR3 loop is CSVKLGQRGVYEQYF. For the CDR3, the DNA is TGCAGCGTTAAATTGGGACAGCGAGGAGTATACGAGCAGTACTTC.

The rearrangement uses TRBV6-2 or TRBV6-3 and TRBJ2-1, with D hard to call. Trimming stripped 3 bases from V and 6 bases from J, with 9 bases between. Per the germline V gene, CDR1 is MNHEY and CDR2 is SVGEGT. This CDR3 is 13 amino acids long. CDR3 residues: CASSYLTINEQFF. The CDR3 DNA sequence: TGTGCCAGCAGTTATTTGACCATCAATGAGCAGTTCTTC.

Only a few counts were recorded for this clonotype. The rearrangement joins TRBV20-1 to TRBJ2-1; 7 nucleotides agree with TRBD2. The germline CDR1 and CDR2 sequences are DFQATT and SNEGSKA (reference sequence). The CDR3 has 14 amino acids. V dropped 0 bases and J dropped 8; count of bases not matched to a gene: 7. In nucleotides, the CDR3 is TGCAGTGCTAGAGATGAGGGCGCGGGGGATGAGCAGTTCTTC. Its protein is CSARDEGAGDEQFF.

The genes are TRBV20-1 and TRBJ2-5, with 8 bases aligning to TRBD2. V lost 7 bases to trimming and J lost 11 bases; unmatched junction nucleotides: 21. This CDR3 region has 15 residues. Per the germline V gene, CDR1 is DFQATT and CDR2 is SNEGSKA (reference sequence). Written as DNA, the CDR3 is TGCAGTGGGGAGCGGGAGAGGATTCTTCGCAATGAGCAGTACTTC. Its protein product is CSGERERILRNEQYF.

This chain joins TRBV20-1 and TRBJ2-5, with TRBD2 matching 11 bases. Germline V lookup: CDR1 DFQATT, CDR2 SNEGSKA (reference sequence). The CDR3 covers 13 residues. Germline trimming cut 5 bases from V and 11 bases from J; bases unmatched to any gene: 10. The CDR3 region has the DNA TGCAGTGCTCCACTAGCGGGAGTTAATGAGCAGTACTTC. The encoded protein is CSAPLAGVNEQYF.